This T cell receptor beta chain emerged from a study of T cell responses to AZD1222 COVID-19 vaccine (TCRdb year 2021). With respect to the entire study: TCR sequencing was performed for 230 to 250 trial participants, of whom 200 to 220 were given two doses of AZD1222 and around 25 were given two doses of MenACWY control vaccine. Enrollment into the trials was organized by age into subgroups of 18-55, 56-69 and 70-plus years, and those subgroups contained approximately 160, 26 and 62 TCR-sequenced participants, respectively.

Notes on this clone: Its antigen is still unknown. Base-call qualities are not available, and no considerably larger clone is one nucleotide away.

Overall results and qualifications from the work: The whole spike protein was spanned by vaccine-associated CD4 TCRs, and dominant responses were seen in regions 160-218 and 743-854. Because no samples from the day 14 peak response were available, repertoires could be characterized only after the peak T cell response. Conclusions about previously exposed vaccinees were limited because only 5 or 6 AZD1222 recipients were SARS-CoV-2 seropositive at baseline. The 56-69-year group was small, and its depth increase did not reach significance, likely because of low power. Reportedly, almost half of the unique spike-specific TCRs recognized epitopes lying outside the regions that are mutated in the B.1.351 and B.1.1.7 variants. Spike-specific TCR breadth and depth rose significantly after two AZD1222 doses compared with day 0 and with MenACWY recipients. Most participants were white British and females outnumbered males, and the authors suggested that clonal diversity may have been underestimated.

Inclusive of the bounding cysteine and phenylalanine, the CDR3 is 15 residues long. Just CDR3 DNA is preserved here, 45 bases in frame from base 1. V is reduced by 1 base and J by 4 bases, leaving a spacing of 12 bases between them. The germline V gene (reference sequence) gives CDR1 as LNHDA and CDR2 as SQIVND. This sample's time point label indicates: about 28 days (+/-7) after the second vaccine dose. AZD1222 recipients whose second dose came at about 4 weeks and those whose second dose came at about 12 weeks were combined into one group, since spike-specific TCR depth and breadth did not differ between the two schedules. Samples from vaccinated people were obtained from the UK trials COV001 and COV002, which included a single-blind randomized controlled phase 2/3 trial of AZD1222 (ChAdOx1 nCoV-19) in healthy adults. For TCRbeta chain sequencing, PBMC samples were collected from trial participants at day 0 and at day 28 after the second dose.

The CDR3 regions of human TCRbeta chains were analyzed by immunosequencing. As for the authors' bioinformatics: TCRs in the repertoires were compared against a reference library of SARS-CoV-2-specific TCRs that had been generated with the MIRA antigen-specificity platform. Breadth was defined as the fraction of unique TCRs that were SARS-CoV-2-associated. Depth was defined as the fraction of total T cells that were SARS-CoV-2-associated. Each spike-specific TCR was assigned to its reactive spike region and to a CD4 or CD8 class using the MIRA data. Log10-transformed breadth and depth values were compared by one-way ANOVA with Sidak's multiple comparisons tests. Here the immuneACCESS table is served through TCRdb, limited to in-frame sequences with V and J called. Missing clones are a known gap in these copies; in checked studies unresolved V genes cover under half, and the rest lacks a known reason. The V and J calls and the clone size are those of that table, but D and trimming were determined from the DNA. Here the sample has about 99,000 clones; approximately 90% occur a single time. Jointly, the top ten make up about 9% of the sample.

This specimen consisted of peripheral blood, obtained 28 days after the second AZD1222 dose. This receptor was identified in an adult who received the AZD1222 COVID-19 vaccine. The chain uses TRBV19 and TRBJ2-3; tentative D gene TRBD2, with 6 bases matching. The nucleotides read TGTGCCAGTAGTATAGGTGATAGCGGTGCAGATACGCAGTATTTT. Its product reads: CASSIGDSGADTQYF.